This entry concerns a single T cell receptor beta chain. Its antigen is not identified. The repertoire was sequenced with immunoSEQ multiplex PCR; TCRdb's copy has only in-frame clones and lacks some. The table records about 110,000 clones, 89% of them present only once. With no exception, relapse followed autologous stem cell transplantation in all patients, and brentuximab vedotin exposure varied. The sample originates from a study of PD-1 blockade in classical Hodgkin lymphoma. Study-wide context: Patients were dosed intravenously with nivolumab at 3 mg/kg every 2 weeks.

Study-wide points: Exclusion was the outcome for patients who began nivolumab under 1 year after ASCT. The study found complete responders had baseline diversity similar to newly diagnosed patients.

This specimen was peripheral blood mononuclear cells (PBMCs), taken before the second cycle of nivolumab. The TCR comes from a human donor with classical Hodgkin lymphoma.

CDR3 bases: TGTGCCAGCAGCCCCGCTAGCAGGGGCAATGAGCAGTTCTTC. This codes for CASSPASRGNEQFF. J is TRBJ2-1 and V is TRBV7-8, with a tentative D call TRBD1 (6 bases). This CDR3 contains 14 residues. The V end was cut by 5 bases, the J end by 6 bases, with 14 bases between. Per the germline V gene, CDR1 is SGHVS and CDR2 is FQNEAQ.